The entry that follows covers one T cell receptor beta chain sequence. What it binds is not known. The data stem from a study of T cell responses to AZD1222 COVID-19 vaccine. Sequencing was performed with immunoSEQ multiplex PCR; in TCRdb, only in-frame clones are kept and a portion is missing. Of under 150,000 clones in the sample, about 90% were seen once. Germline trimming cut 2 bases from V and 8 bases from J; bases unmatched to any gene: 8. The CDR3 covers 15 residues. CDR1 and CDR2 from the germline V gene are SGHNT and YYREEE (reference sequence). Overall study results and limits: Dominant CD4 TCR responses targeted spike regions 160-218 and 743-854.

The sequence derives from an adult who received the AZD1222 COVID-19 vaccine. The genes are TRBV5-4 and TRBJ2-1; 9 bases agree with TRBD1. The sequencing here drew on peripheral blood, taken 28 days after the second AZD1222 dose. The CDR3 loop is CASSLGQGPMDEQFF. The CDR3 DNA follows: TGTGCCAGCAGCTTAGGACAGGGGCCCATGGATGAGCAGTTCTTC.